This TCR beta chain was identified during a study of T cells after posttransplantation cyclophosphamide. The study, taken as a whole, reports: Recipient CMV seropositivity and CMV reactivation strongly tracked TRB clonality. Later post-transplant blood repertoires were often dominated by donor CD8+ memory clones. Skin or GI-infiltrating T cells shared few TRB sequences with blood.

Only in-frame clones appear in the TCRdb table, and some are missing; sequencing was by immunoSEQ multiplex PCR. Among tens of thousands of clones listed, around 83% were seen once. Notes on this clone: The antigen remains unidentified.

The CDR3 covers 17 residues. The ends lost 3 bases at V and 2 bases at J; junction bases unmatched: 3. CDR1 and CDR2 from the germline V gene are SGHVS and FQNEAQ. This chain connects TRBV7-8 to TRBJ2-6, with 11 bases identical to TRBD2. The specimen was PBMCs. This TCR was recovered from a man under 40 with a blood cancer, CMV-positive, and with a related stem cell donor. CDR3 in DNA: TGTGCCAGCAGCTTTAGCGGGAGGGTCCCTGGGGCCAACGTCCTGACTTTC. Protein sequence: CASSFSGRVPGANVLTF.